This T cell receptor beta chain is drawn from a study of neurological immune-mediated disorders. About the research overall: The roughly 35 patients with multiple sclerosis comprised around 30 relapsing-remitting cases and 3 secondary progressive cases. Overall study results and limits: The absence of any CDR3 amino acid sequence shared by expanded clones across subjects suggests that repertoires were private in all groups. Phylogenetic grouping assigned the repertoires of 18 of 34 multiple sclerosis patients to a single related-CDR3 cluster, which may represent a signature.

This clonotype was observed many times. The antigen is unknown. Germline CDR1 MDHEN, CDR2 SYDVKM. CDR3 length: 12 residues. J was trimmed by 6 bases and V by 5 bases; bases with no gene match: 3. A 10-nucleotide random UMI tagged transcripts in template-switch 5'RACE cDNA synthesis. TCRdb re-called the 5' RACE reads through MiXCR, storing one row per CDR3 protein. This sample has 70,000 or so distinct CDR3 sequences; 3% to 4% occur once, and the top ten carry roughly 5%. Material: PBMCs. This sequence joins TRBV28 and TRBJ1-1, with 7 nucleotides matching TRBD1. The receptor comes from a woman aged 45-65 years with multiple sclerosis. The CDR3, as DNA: TGTGCCAGCAGTGACAGGGTAGCTGAAGCTTTCTTT. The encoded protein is CASSDRVAEAFF.